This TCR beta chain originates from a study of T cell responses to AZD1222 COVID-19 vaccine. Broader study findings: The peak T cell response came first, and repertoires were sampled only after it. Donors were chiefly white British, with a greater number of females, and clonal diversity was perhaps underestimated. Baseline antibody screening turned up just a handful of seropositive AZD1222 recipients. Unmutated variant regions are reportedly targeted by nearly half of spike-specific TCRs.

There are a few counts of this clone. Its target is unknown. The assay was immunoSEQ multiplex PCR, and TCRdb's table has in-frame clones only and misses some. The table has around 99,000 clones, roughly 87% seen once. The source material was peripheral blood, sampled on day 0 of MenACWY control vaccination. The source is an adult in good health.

CDR3: CASSPLGRNSPLHF. In DNA form, the CDR3 reads TGTGCCAGCTCACCCCTTGGCAGGAATTCACCCCTCCACTTT. The genes are TRBV18 and TRBJ1-6; D call uncertain. Trimming left V 3 bases short and J 7 bases short, with 10 bases between. The CDR3 spans 14 residues. Germline values: CDR1 KGHSH, CDR2 LQKENI.